The rows below give T cell receptor beta chains drawn from one sample of a study of neurological immune-mediated disorders. TCRdb re-called the 5' RACE reads through MiXCR, storing one row per CDR3 protein. The sample has more than 60,000 distinct CDR3 sequences; 3.5% to 4.5% are singletons. Sequenced material: PBMCs. The receptors here all came from a woman aged 50 to 60 with multiple sclerosis. Both conserved end residues are part of each CDR3. The D gene is left open where the match is weak. Rows may omit the clone size; those that give it use once, few, many or a size class.

J gene	clone size	D gene	V gene	CDR3 DNA	CDR3 protein
TRBJ1-2	many	-	TRBV5-1	TGCGCCAGCAGCTTGTCGGCAGGCAGCAGCTATGGCTACACCTTC	CASSLSAGSSYGYTF
TRBJ2-5	many	-	TRBV5-4	TGTGCCAGCAGCTCAAAGACAGTCAAAGAGACCCAGTACTTC	CASSSKTVKETQYF
TRBJ1-2	many	TRBD1	TRBV5-6	TGTGCCAGCAGCTTCGGATCGGCAGGGGGGACCTATGGCTACACCTTC	CASSFGSAGGTYGYTF
TRBJ2-7	many	-	TRBV7-2	TGTGCCAGCAGCTCAAACAGCTACGAGCAGTACTTC	CASSSNSYEQYF
TRBJ2-1	many	TRBD2	TRBV12-3/TRBV12-4	TGTGCCAGCAGGAGGGCCGCGAGCGGGAGATCCTACAATGAGCAGTTCTTC	CASRRAASGRSYNEQFF
TRBJ2-1	many	-	TRBV25-1	TGTGCCAGCAGTCCAGGGAAAGGCTATGAGCAGTTCTTC	CASSPGKGYEQFF
TRBJ1-4	many	-	TRBV7-8	TGTGCCAGCAGCCCTCGCGGAGGGTATGATGAAAAACTGTTTTTT	CASSPRGGYDEKLFF
TRBJ1-2	many	TRBD1	TRBV5-1	TGCGCCAGCAGCCCCCAGGGGGGGAACTATGGCTACACCTTC	CASSPQGGNYGYTF
TRBJ1-1	-	TRBD1	TRBV25-1	TGTGCCAGCAGTGATTATCGGACAGGGATAACTGAAGCTTTCTTT	CASSDYRTGITEAFF
TRBJ1-3	many	-	TRBV20-1	TGCAGTGTCAAGGGGTGCTTTCAACGGGGACCGGGCGGAAACACCATATATTTT	CSVKGCFQRGPGGNTIYF
TRBJ2-7	many	-	TRBV5-1	TGCGCCAGCAGCTTCCAGGGGCTCAACGAGCAGTACTTC	CASSFQGLNEQYF
TRBJ2-6	many	-	TRBV11-2	TGTGCCAGCTCTCTAACCGGGGCCAACGTCCTGACTTTC	CASSLTGANVLTF
TRBJ2-5	many	-	TRBV5-1	TGCGCCAGCAGCCCGACTCAGGGGTCTGAGACCCAGTACTTC	CASSPTQGSETQYF
TRBJ1-1	many	-	TRBV7-8	TGTGCCAGCAGCTTCCCTCTTCAAGGAGCAGGTCTGAACACTGAAGCTTTCTTT	CASSFPLQGAGLNTEAFF
TRBJ2-1	many	TRBD2	TRBV5-1	TGCGCCAGCAGCTTGGGTCTAGCGGGAGGGCCCGATGAGCAGTTCTTC	CASSLGLAGGPDEQFF
TRBJ1-1	many	-	TRBV18	TGTGCCAGCTCGCAGGTCACTGAAGCTTTCTTT	CASSQVTEAFF
TRBJ2-2	many	-	TRBV21-1	TGTGCCAGCAGCAAAGTAGGGCGTTCCGGGGAGCTGTTTTTT	CASSKVGRSGELFF
TRBJ2-1	many	TRBD2	TRBV11-3	TGTGCCAGCAGCTCCCTGGGAGGGGAACGGCAGTTCTTC	CASSSLGGERQFF
TRBJ2-7	many	TRBD2	TRBV29-1	TGCAGCGTTGTAGCGGGAGGGTGGCGCGAGCAGTACTTC	CSVVAGGWREQYF
TRBJ2-1	-	TRBD2	TRBV14	TGTGCCAGCAGCCAAGAAAGGGGGCTAGCGGGGGAGCAGTTCTTC	CASSQERGLAGEQFF
TRBJ2-7	-	TRBD2	TRBV20-1	TGCAGTGCTACCGGACTAGCGGGAGGCGAGCAGTACTTC	CSATGLAGGEQYF
TRBJ1-1	many	-	TRBV29-1	TGCAGCGTTGCCTCAGGGACTGAAGCTTTCTTT	CSVASGTEAFF
TRBJ2-2	-	-	TRBV6-2/TRBV6-3	TGTGCCAGCTTGTCCGGGGAGCTGTTTTTT	CASLSGELFF
TRBJ2-6	many	-	TRBV20-1	TGCAGTGCTAGAGATGACTCTGGGGCCAACGTCCTGACTTTC	CSARDDSGANVLTF
TRBJ2-6	many	-	TRBV20-1	TGCAGTGCTATTCCCCCTACTGGGGCCAACGTCCTGACTTTC	CSAIPPTGANVLTF
TRBJ2-1	-	-	TRBV13	TGTGCCAGCAGCTTAGATCCCGTTTACAATGAGCAGTTCTTC	CASSLDPVYNEQFF
TRBJ2-1	-	-	TRBV6-1	TGTGCCAGCAGTGAATTGAGACAGGACAATGAGCAGTTCTTC	CASSELRQDNEQFF
TRBJ1-4	many	-	TRBV7-2	TGTGCCAGCAGCTTCGGCCGGGGTAATGAAAAACTGTTTTTT	CASSFGRGNEKLFF
TRBJ2-7	many	-	TRBV29-1	TGCAGCGTTGCGGAGGGCAGCTACACGCCCGGGGGCTACGAGCAGTACTTC	CSVAEGSYTPGGYEQYF
TRBJ2-3	many	-	TRBV29-1	TGCAGCGTTGAAGCAGGTGCGGATACGCAGTATTTT	CSVEAGADTQYF
TRBJ2-3	few	-	TRBV5-1	TGCGCCAGCGCGTCCGTTAGCACAGATACGCAGTATTTT	CASASVSTDTQYF
TRBJ2-1	many	-	TRBV7-2	TGTGCCAGCAGCCACCCGGGTGGGCGGCAAAGCTCCTACAATGAGCAGTTCTTC	CASSHPGGRQSSYNEQFF
TRBJ2-1	many	TRBD1	TRBV9	TGTGCCAGCAGCGCTTGGGACAGGGGCTCCTACAATGAGCAGTTCTTC	CASSAWDRGSYNEQFF
TRBJ1-1	many	-	TRBV12-3/TRBV12-4	TGTGCCAGCAGTTTTAGGGGCGGGGACGCTGAAGCTTTCTTT	CASSFRGGDAEAFF
TRBJ1-3	many	-	TRBV4-3	TGCGCCAGCAGCCTTCGACTGGGAAACACCATATATTTT	CASSLRLGNTIYF
TRBJ2-1	many	TRBD2	TRBV5-1	TGCGCCAGCAGCGATACGACTAGCGGGGCGAGCTCCTACAATGAGCAGTTCTTC	CASSDTTSGASSYNEQFF
TRBJ2-5	-	-	TRBV20-1	TGCAGTGCCATGGAGGCGGGGTACCAAGAGACCCAGTACTTC	CSAMEAGYQETQYF
TRBJ2-4	many	TRBD1	TRBV20-1	TGCAGTGCAATCGGGACAGGGGTTGACATTCAGTACTTC	CSAIGTGVDIQYF
TRBJ2-7	many	TRBD2	TRBV7-2	TGTGCCAGCAGCTTAAGCGGGAGGGCCTACGAGCAGTACTTC	CASSLSGRAYEQYF
TRBJ1-1	many	-	TRBV10-3	TGTGCCATCAGTGAAACAGGACACCACATGAACACTGAAGCTTTCTTT	CAISETGHHMNTEAFF
TRBJ1-1	many	-	TRBV10-3	TGTGCCATCAGTGAGTCGATTCGGGGGGCTCGAGACACTGAAGCTTTCTTT	CAISESIRGARDTEAFF
TRBJ2-3	few	-	TRBV7-2	TGTGTCAGCACCCAAAGGGACGGGGCAGATACGCAGTATTTT	CVSTQRDGADTQYF
TRBJ1-5	few	-	TRBV24-1	TGTGCCACCAGTGACCCGACAGGCCTTAGCAATCAGCCCCAGAATTTT	CATSDPTGLSNQPQNF
TRBJ2-3	many	TRBD1	TRBV4-3	TGCGCCAGCAGCCAAGGAACAGGGGTAGATACGCAGTATTTT	CASSQGTGVDTQYF
TRBJ2-7	many	TRBD2	TRBV7-2	TGTGCCAGCAGCTTAGATGGGGGAGGGTTCTACGAGCAGTACTTC	CASSLDGGGFYEQYF
TRBJ2-7	many	-	TRBV12-3/TRBV12-4	TGTGCCAGCACCATAGCGCAGGGGTTGTTCCACGAGCAGTACTTC	CASTIAQGLFHEQYF
TRBJ2-3	many	TRBD2	TRBV14	TGTGCCAGCAGCCAACAACTAGCGAGCACAGATACGCAGTATTTT	CASSQQLASTDTQYF
TRBJ1-2	many	-	TRBV18	TGTGCCAGCTCACCACGGGGAGATGGCTACACCTTC	CASSPRGDGYTF
TRBJ2-1	many	TRBD2	TRBV29-1	TGCAGCGTTGAGGTGGGAGGGGCGGAGGGTGAGCAGTTCTTC	CSVEVGGAEGEQFF
TRBJ2-1	many	TRBD2	TRBV7-9	TGTGCCAGCAGATATAGCGGGAGGACCTACAATGAGCAGTTCTTC	CASRYSGRTYNEQFF
TRBJ1-5	-	-	TRBV2	TGTGCCAGCAGTTACATGGGCAATCAGCCCCAGAATTTT	CASSYMGNQPQNF
TRBJ2-3	many	TRBD1	TRBV6-5	TGTGCCAGCAGGAGAACAGGGGGCGCAGATACGCAGTATTTT	CASRRTGGADTQYF
TRBJ2-1	many	-	TRBV7-2	TGTGCCAGCAGCTTAGAGTCCAATGAGCAGTTCTTC	CASSLESNEQFF